One and the same sample provided the 32 T cell receptor beta chains below, sequenced in a study of shared clonotypes between healthy human individuals. Repertoires were generated with immunoSEQ multiplex PCR, while TCRdb's copy carries only in-frame clones and drops some. Here the sample spans about a million clones, about three quarters being singletons. The material sequenced was memory CD4+ T cells sorted from blood. The subset here: CD45RA-negative fraction. The receptors shown here come from a man younger than 35 in good health.

V gene TRBV27 combines with J gene TRBJ1-1; 10 nucleotides line up with TRBD1. CDR3 size: 16 residues. The junction had 5 bases not matched to a gene; V was cut back by 3 bases and J by 1 base. CDR1 and CDR2 (germline): MNHEY, SMNVEV (reference sequence). CDR3 residues: CASSLRQGAWNTEAFF. For the CDR3, the DNA is TGTGCCAGCAGTTTGAGACAGGGGGCGTGGAACACTGAAGCTTTCTTT.

The chain couples TRBV5-5 to TRBJ2-6; D is possibly TRBD2 (5 bases). The CDR3 sequence is 15 residues long. V lost 1 base and J lost 4, with 9 bases in between. CDR1 is SGHKS, CDR2 YYEKEE, per germline (reference sequence). CDR3 DNA sequence: TGTGCCAGCAGCTTGACGGACTCCGGGGCCAACGTCCTGACTTTC. It specifies CASSLTDSGANVLTF.

V gene TRBV9 combines with J gene TRBJ1-2; D not certain. The CDR3 runs to 11 residues. Per germline, CDR1 SGDLS and CDR2 YYNGEE. Between the trimmed V and J ends, which lost 7 bases and 3 bases, there was a span of 7 bases. In DNA form, the CDR3 reads TGTGCCAGCCAAAAGGACTATGGCTACACCTTC. This gives the protein CASQKDYGYTF.

This chain uses TRBV7-2 with TRBJ1-5; maybe TRBD1 (6 bases). This CDR3 region has 14 residues. Germline CDR1 reads SGHTA; CDR2 reads FQGNSA. Trimming cost V 0 bases and J 3 bases, with 6 bases left between them. The DNA of the CDR3 is TGTGCCAGCAGCTTAGCGGGGGCCAATCAGCCCCAGCATTTT. It yields the protein CASSLAGANQPQHF.

As concerns this clone: At one end, the junction sequence differs from germline, possibly due to a read error. V is TRBV29-1 and J is TRBJ2-1, with D possibly TRBD1 on 6 matching bases. The CDR3 consists of 13 residues. CDR1 is SQVTM and CDR2 is ANQGSEA in the germline V gene. In DNA form, the CDR3 reads TGCAGCGTTCTAATTGGGGGCTTTTTCGTCATGATCTTC. Its translation is CSVLIGGFFVMIF.

V gene TRBV9 combines with J gene TRBJ2-3; D is possibly TRBD1 (6 bases). Deletions cut 3 bases from V and 1 base from J, with 12 bases between. Germline assignment: CDR1 SGDLS and CDR2 YYNGEE. The CDR3 covers 15 residues. CDR3 bases: TGTGCCAGCAGCGCCCCCCCAGGGGGCACAGATACGCAGTATTTT. It yields the protein CASSAPPGGTDTQYF.

The rearrangement uses TRBV28 and TRBJ2-7; TRBD2 matches 7 bases. V lost 3 bases and J lost 3; bases outside the gene matches: 5. CDR1 is MDHEN and CDR2 is SYDVKM in the germline V gene. CDR3 length: 14 amino acids. CDR3 region: CASSFSLAVYEQYF. In DNA, the CDR3 is TGTGCCAGCAGTTTTAGCCTAGCGGTCTACGAGCAGTACTTC. Supplemented by reference TRBV28 and TRBJ2-7, the full variable domain reads DVKVTQSSRYLVKRTGEKVFLECVQDMDHENMFWYRQDPGLGLRLIYFSYDVKMKEKGDIPEGYSVSREKKERFSLILESASTNQTSMYLCASSFSLAVYEQYFGPGTRLTVT.

This chain uses TRBV6-1 with TRBJ2-3; 7 bases agree with TRBD1. Germline lookup yields CDR1 MNHNS and CDR2 SASEGT. The CDR3 totals 15 residues. Losses at the gene ends were 3 bases for V and 2 bases for J; bases not matched to a gene: 5. CDR3 region: CASSEMTGYTDTQYF. The CDR3 DNA is TGTGCCAGCAGTGAGATGACAGGGTACACAGATACGCAGTATTTT.

This clone was observed a few times. The V gene is TRBV19, the J gene TRBJ2-3; D gene uncertain. The CDR3 totals 14 residues. Germline V lookup: CDR1 LNHDA, CDR2 SQIVND (reference sequence). Trimming left V 5 bases short and J 0 bases short, with 9 bases between. The CDR3 loop is CASSRLTSTDTQYF. CDR3 nucleotides: TGTGCCAGTAGTCGGCTTACTAGCACAGATACGCAGTATTTT.

The chain recombines TRBV6-6 with TRBJ1-3; D unresolved. The CDR3 has 16 amino acids. V was pared by 0 bases and J by 0 bases, with 9 bases between. Germline CDR1 and CDR2: MNHNY and SVGAGI (reference sequence). The chain's CDR3 is CASSYSTAFSGNTIYF. The CDR3 DNA reads as TGTGCCAGCAGTTACTCCACAGCGTTCTCTGGAAACACCATATATTTT.

This sequence joins TRBV30 and TRBJ2-2, with no clear D. V was trimmed by 2 bases and J by 2 bases, leaving 12 bases between them. Germline V gene data show CDR1 as GTSNPN and CDR2 as SVGIG (reference sequence). The CDR3 sequence is 15 residues long. DNA of the CDR3: TGTGCCTGGAGTCGAGGTTCCCTCAACACCGGGGAGCTGTTTTTT. Encoded protein: CAWSRGSLNTGELFF.

V and J are TRBV5-8 and TRBJ1-2; 9 bases align to TRBD1. The V and J ends lost 9 bases and 7 bases, in that order; junction bases with no gene match: 19. The CDR3 is 16 amino acids. Germline V lookup: CDR1 SGHTS, CDR2 YDEGEE. The CDR3 bases are TGTGCCATCACAGCCCCCCTAGGACAGGGGAAACGTGGCTACACCTTC. Translation: CAITAPLGQGKRGYTF.

This chain's CDR3 is CASTWGTSGRKSQETQYF. CDR3 DNA: TGCGCCAGCACATGGGGGACTAGCGGGAGGAAGAGCCAAGAGACCCAGTACTTC. The rearrangement links TRBV10-2 to TRBJ2-5; 15 positions agree with TRBD2. Germline assignment: CDR1 WSHSY and CDR2 SAAADI. This CDR3 has 18 residues. V lost 7 bases to trimming and J lost 1 base; unmatched junction nucleotides: 10.

The chain is built from TRBV18 and TRBJ1-1; 7 bases match TRBD1. The germline V gene has CDR1 KGHSH and CDR2 LQKENI. V lost 6 bases and J lost 5; bases outside the gene matches: 12. CDR3 size: 15 residues. CDR3 loop: CASSPRQGEWTEAFF. For the CDR3, the DNA is TGTGCCAGCTCCCCTCGACAGGGAGAGTGGACTGAAGCTTTCTTT. The full variable domain, completed using reference TRBV18 and TRBJ1-1, is NAGVMQNPRHLVRRRGQEARLRCSPMKGHSHVYWYRQLPEEGLKFMVYLQKENIIDESGMPKERFSAEFPKEGPSILRIQQVVRGDSAAYFCASSPRQGEWTEAFFGQGTRLTVV.

This clone came up once. The gene calls are TRBV2 and TRBJ2-2; no definite D call. The CDR3 extends over 13 amino acids. Germline CDR1 SNHLY, CDR2 FYNNEI. Trimming shortened V by 9 bases and J by 2 bases, and 10 bases separated the two germline ends. The CDR3 region has the DNA TGTGCCAGTTGTGGCGGAAACACCGGGGAGCTGTTTTTT. It is translated as CASCGGNTGELFF.

This clone showed up just once. The chain carries TRBV19 and TRBJ2-1, with D tentatively TRBD1 or TRBD2 (5 bases each). The germline V and J ends were trimmed by 7 bases and 9 bases, with 16 bases remaining between them. CDR1 and CDR2 from the germline V gene are LNHDA and SQIVND (reference sequence). The CDR3 is made up of 13 amino acids. CDR3 amino acids: CASTNLGVGEQFF. Here the CDR3 DNA reads TGTGCCAGTACCAATCTGGGGGTCGGTGAGCAGTTCTTC.

This clone was picked up a small number of times. The V and J genes are TRBV30 and TRBJ1-1; 8 bases agree with TRBD1. Trimming cost V 2 bases and J 6 bases; bases outside gene matches: 11. CDR3 length equals 15 residues. Germline-derived CDR1 and CDR2 are GTSNPN and SVGIG (reference sequence). The CDR3 bases are TGTGCCTGGAGTCAGGGACAGGCGAGAATTGCTGAAGCTTTCTTT. Its translation: CAWSQGQARIAEAFF.

For this clone: A much larger clone sits a single nucleotide away, making a read error possible. In the same sample, other DNA sequences code for this CDR3. The chain has TRBV11-3 and TRBJ2-3; D possibly matches TRBD1 or TRBD2 (5 bases each). There are 15 residues in the CDR3. Germline CDR1 SGHNT, CDR2 YENEEA. Trimming removed 0 bases from V and 0 bases from J, with 7 bases in between. CDR3 region: CASSLDGTSTDTQYF. The CDR3 bases are TGTGCCAGCAGCTTAGACGGGACCAGCACAGATACGCAGTATTTT.

The V call is TRBV23-1, the J call TRBJ2-1, with 7 bases fitting TRBD2. TRBV23-1 qualifies as an ORF whose function is uncertain. The CDR3 extends over 19 amino acids. V trimming: 6 bases; J trimming: 2 bases; junction bases outside the gene matches: 19. The CDR3, as DNA: TGCGCCAGCAGCCGGAGAAAAATTCTAGCGGCAAAAACCTACAATGAGCAGTTCTTC. The encoded protein is CASSRRKILAAKTYNEQFF.

Only a few counts were recorded for this clone. The chain combines TRBV7-6 with TRBJ2-7; D is tentatively TRBD1 or TRBD2 (5 bases each). This CDR3 is 17 amino acids long. The V end was cut by 1 base, the J end by 1 base, with 17 bases between. Germline values: CDR1 SGHVS, CDR2 FNYEAQ. CDR3 sequence reads: CASSLDASGTVSYEQYF. The CDR3 bases are TGTGCCAGCAGCTTAGATGCCAGTGGGACCGTTTCCTACGAGCAGTACTTC.

As for this clone: At one end, the junction sequence differs from germline, possibly due to a read error. The chain combines TRBV11-2 with TRBJ2-5; D unclear. CDR3 length: 16 residues. The germline V gene encodes CDR1 SGHAT and CDR2 FQNNGV. The CDR3 loop is CTSSLVVGFEIGTQYF. Here the CDR3 DNA reads TGTACCAGCAGCTTAGTCGTGGGGTTCGAGATAGGGACCCAGTACTTC.

The chain combines TRBV14 with TRBJ2-7; TRBD1 is a possible D gene (6 bases). V shed 4 bases and J shed 4 bases, with 14 bases lying between them. Germline-derived CDR1 and CDR2 are SGHDN and FVKESK. The CDR3 extends over 14 amino acids. CDR3 DNA sequence: TGTGCCAGCAGCCTCCAGACAGGACCGTACGAGCAGTACTTC. The encoded protein is CASSLQTGPYEQYF.

The chain is built from TRBV5-4 and TRBJ2-1, with 7 bases fitting TRBD2. V lost 5 bases to trimming and J lost 1 base; unmatched junction nucleotides: 9. CDR3 length: 16 residues. CDR1 SGHNT and CDR2 YYREEE come from the germline V gene (reference sequence). In DNA, the CDR3 is TGTGCCAGCAGTACCGGAGCGGGGATATCCTACAATGAGCAGTTCTTC. Protein product: CASSTGAGISYNEQFF.

The gene calls are TRBV6-5 and TRBJ2-5, with TRBD1 identical over 8 bases. V shed 4 bases and J 5 bases; nucleotides not matched to a gene: 6. Germline values: CDR1 MNHEY, CDR2 SVGAGI. This CDR3 contains 14 residues. The CDR3 nucleotides read TGTGCCAGCAGTTCCAGGGGGCGCGGGGAGACCCAGTACTTC. As protein: CASSSRGRGETQYF.

CDR3 sequence: CASSPRYGAGGYEQYF. CDR3 DNA: TGTGCCAGCTCACCCCGGTACGGGGCGGGGGGATACGAGCAGTACTTC. The V and J genes are TRBV18 and TRBJ2-7, with 8 bases that match TRBD2. The CDR3 has 16 residues. Germline V gene sequence: CDR1 KGHSH, CDR2 LQKENI. Trimming removed 3 bases from V and 4 bases from J; junction bases left unmatched: 11.

The rearrangement uses TRBV7-2 and TRBJ1-3, with TRBD1 matching 8 bases. With V trimmed by 4 bases and J by 2 bases, 4 bases remained unmatched. The germline V gene encodes CDR1 SGHTA and CDR2 FQGNSA. The CDR3 covers 15 residues. The CDR3 DNA follows: TGTGCCAGCAGCTCCAGGGGGCAAGCTGGAAACACCATATATTTT. This sequence encodes CASSSRGQAGNTIYF.

V gene TRBV2 combines with J gene TRBJ2-5; 7 bases map to TRBD1. Losses at the gene ends were 7 bases for V and 5 bases for J; bases not matched to a gene: 7. The germline gives CDR1 SNHLY, CDR2 FYNNEI. This CDR3 contains 13 residues. This chain's CDR3 is CASTGQVKETQYF. Written as DNA, the CDR3 is TGTGCCAGCACCGGACAGGTTAAGGAGACCCAGTACTTC.

The CDR3 sequence is CASSPGSTYEQYF. CDR3 DNA sequence: TGTGCCAGCTCACCCGGCAGCACCTACGAGCAGTACTTC. This chain connects TRBV18 to TRBJ2-7, with D unresolved. This CDR3 has 13 amino acids. The V end lost 3 bases, the J end lost 2 bases, and 8 bases lay between the germline ends. CDR1 KGHSH and CDR2 LQKENI come from the germline V gene.

This clone was seen repeatedly, ten times or more. The chain couples TRBV7-2 to TRBJ2-5; D gene unclear. V lost 6 bases, J lost 5 bases, and 19 bases lay in between. There are 15 residues in the CDR3. Germline V CDR1 and CDR2: SGHTA, FQGNSA. The CDR3 reads CASSQESKGLETQYF. The CDR3 DNA sequence: TGTGCCAGCAGTCAGGAATCCAAGGGCTTGGAGACCCAGTACTTC.

The chain recombines TRBV18 with TRBJ2-3; D gene uncertain. V was clipped by 3 bases and J by 6 bases, with 13 bases between them. The germline CDR1 and CDR2 sequences are KGHSH and LQKENI. The CDR3 is 14 amino acids. CDR3 sequence (DNA): TGTGCCAGCTCACCCCCGTGGGCGAGGGATACGCAGTATTTT. Protein: CASSPPWARDTQYF.

This clone has just a few counts. The CDR3 region is CASSDPPITGELFF. CDR3 DNA: TGTGCCAGCAGTGACCCACCTATTACCGGGGAGCTGTTTTTT. The chain couples TRBV25-1 to TRBJ2-2; D unclear. The V end was cut by 3 bases, the J end by 5 bases, with 10 bases between. This CDR3 has 14 residues. Germline CDR1 is MGHDK and CDR2 is SYGVNS.

This clone was seen a handful of times. V gene TRBV2 combines with J gene TRBJ2-2, with D tentatively TRBD2 (5 bases). Germline CDR1 SNHLY, CDR2 FYNNEI. This CDR3 is built from 14 residues. V lost 6 bases and J lost 1, with 9 bases in between. The CDR3 reads CASREAGNTGELFF. The CDR3 DNA follows: TGTGCCAGCAGGGAGGCGGGGAACACCGGGGAGCTGTTTTTT.